These T cell receptor beta chains were read from a single sample in a study of a mutant IDH1 vaccine in newly diagnosed glioma. Antigen specificity for these receptors is unknown. The method was immunoSEQ multiplex PCR; TCRdb's version includes in-frame clones alone and lacks a portion of them. Of roughly 51,000 clones listed, roughly 80% are singletons. This specimen was PBMCs, taken from a glioma patient whose treatment included an IDH1 peptide vaccine. Receptor source: a woman younger than 35 with glioma. Some clones in this sample may be carry-over from other donors' samples. Each CDR3 is given with its conserved first and last residue.

v_gene	CDR3aa
TRBV4-1	CASSLGTGVTTFF
TRBV27	CASRSLGADTQYF
TRBV23-1	CASSRVETQYF
TRBV10-3	CAISPTGGGSPLHF
TRBV4-1	CASSRGTSGRARGELFF
TRBV27	CASTPPTPKAFF
TRBV19	CASSIDGGGYTF
TRBV14	CASSPSGSRAQYF
TRBV5-4	CASSLAVLGETQYF
TRBV29-1	CSVEDRTNTEAFF
TRBV9	CASSVGSDQPQHF
TRBV30	CAWTSGVSYNEQFF